A single T cell receptor beta chain is shown here with its context. What it recognizes is unknown. The table came from immunoSEQ multiplex PCR; TCRdb's copy has only in-frame clones and leaves some out. This sample has about 78,000 clones, with just over 95% found just once. The sample is drawn from a study of human thymus T cells. General observations from the study: Related work showed strongly overlapping thymic repertoires across unrelated individuals.

Trimming took off 1 base at V and 1 base at J, with 10 bases between the two ends. This CDR3 has 15 residues. Looked up from germline, CDR1 is SGHAT and CDR2 is FQNNGV. The study used thymus tissue resected during corrective heart surgery. Material: thymus tissue. The origin of this receptor is a boy younger than two with a congenital heart defect but otherwise immunologically healthy. V gene TRBV11-2 combines with J gene TRBJ2-5; D possibly corresponds to TRBD2 (5 bases). CDR3 nucleotides: TGTGCCAGCAGCTTAGGGCGGGCCCTCCAAGAGACCCAGTACTTC. It specifies CASSLGRALQETQYF.